Each of the 15 T cell receptor beta chains below was sequenced from the same sample in a study of beta chain features in type 1 diabetes. Every bit of the isolated RNA underwent reverse transcription, so sequencing read expressed TCRB transcripts. Profiling relied on immunoSEQ multiplex PCR, and the TCRdb table lists in-frame clones only, not all of them. The repertoire includes around 99,000 clones, roughly 40% of them detected once, and 0.06% to 0.075% sits in the top ten. Material for sequencing was stem cell memory CD4+ T cells from blood. Every receptor here comes from a woman aged 18-35 years in good health.

This clone was counted a few times. The genes are TRBV6-6 and TRBJ1-2, with D maybe TRBD1 (5 bases). The CDR3 has 13 residues. The germline V gene has CDR1 MNHNY and CDR2 SVGAGI (reference sequence). Trimming took 2 bases from V and 7 from J, leaving 11 bases between them. This chain's CDR3 is CASSYGGDGGYTF. CDR3 nucleotide sequence: TGTGCCAGCAGTTACGGCGGGGACGGTGGCTACACCTTC.

J is TRBJ2-5 and V is TRBV19; D is possibly TRBD1 (6 bases). The CDR3 is 15 amino acids. Germline lookup yields CDR1 LNHDA and CDR2 SQIVND (reference sequence). V gave up 1 base and J gave up 1 base, with 10 bases separating them. The CDR3 bases are TGTGCCAGTAGTATAGGAGGACAGTTCCAAGAGACCCAGTACTTC. It translates to CASSIGGQFQETQYF.

Turning to this clone: The limits of the CDR3 on the DNA are not certain, so only TCRdb's listed CDR3 is given. This chain uses TRBV23-1 with TRBJ2-2; the table's D call, TRBD2, has no DNA check behind it. Being an ORF, TRBV23-1 has a function that is uncertain. The CDR3 contains 12 residues when both ends are counted. CDR3 sequence: CASSRPAGSCFF.

V and J are TRBV14 and TRBJ2-1; D gene ambiguous. The germline V and J ends were trimmed by 2 bases and 0 bases, with 14 bases remaining between them. CDR3 size: 17 residues. Looked up from germline, CDR1 is SGHDN and CDR2 is FVKESK. CDR3 in DNA: TGTGCCAGCAGCCAATCTTCGCGGAAATTCTCCTACAATGAGCAGTTCTTC. Translated, it gives CASSQSSRKFSYNEQFF.

V and J are TRBV29-1 and TRBJ2-5; D may be TRBD1 (6 bases). The J call could be wrong; TRBJ2-7 is a better fit for the DNA end. The CDR3 sequence is 13 residues long. Germline V lookup: CDR1 SQVTM, CDR2 ANQGSEA. The CDR3 DNA is TGCAGCGTTGTGACAGGCTCATCATACGAGCAGTACTTC. Protein sequence: CSVVTGSSYEQYF.

The chain is built from TRBV7-8 and TRBJ2-1; perhaps TRBD1 as D (6 bases). The ends were cut back, 4 bases at V and 4 bases at J, with 17 bases in the middle. The CDR3 runs to 16 residues. The germline gives CDR1 SGHVS, CDR2 FQNEAQ. Here the CDR3 DNA reads TGTGCCAGCAGCTCAAAACAGGGCCGCGGATACAATGAGCAGTTCTTC. It specifies CASSSKQGRGYNEQFF.

The chain joins TRBV2 to TRBJ2-1; perhaps TRBD1 as D (6 bases). Trimming shortened V by 8 bases and J by 5 bases, and 19 bases separated the two germline ends. Germline CDR1 reads SNHLY; CDR2 reads FYNNEI. This CDR3 region has 15 residues. The CDR3 nucleotides read TGTGCCAGCGTTCAGGGGACCACCTTTAACAATGAGCAGTTCTTC. It yields the protein CASVQGTTFNNEQFF.

This clone was recorded a few times. The rearrangement uses TRBV2 and TRBJ2-1; 10 bases are shared with TRBD2. The germline gives CDR1 SNHLY, CDR2 FYNNEI. The CDR3 covers 19 residues. The ends lost 4 bases at V and 4 bases at J; junction bases unmatched: 16. The CDR3 coding sequence is TGTGCCAGCAGTGGGTTTTTGAGCGGGAGGGCCCTCGGGTACAATGAGCAGTTCTTC. Its protein is CASSGFLSGRALGYNEQFF.

The CDR3 loop is CASRGGTFSYNEQFF. For the CDR3, the DNA is TGTGCCAGCAGGGGGGGGACTTTTTCCTACAATGAGCAGTTCTTC. The chain uses TRBV6-4 and TRBJ2-1; 7 bases match TRBD2. The V gene's germline CDR1 is MRHNA and CDR2 SNTAGT. Unmatched junction bases numbered 6, after V lost 6 bases and J lost 1 base. The CDR3 contains 15 residues.

The chain uses TRBV7-9 and TRBJ1-2; TRBD1 agrees at 9 bases. The CDR3 contains 16 residues. Per germline, CDR1 SEHNR and CDR2 FQNEAQ (reference sequence). The V and J ends lost 1 base and 6 bases, in that order; junction bases with no gene match: 9. This CDR3 is CASSLGQTGGVDGYTF. Written as DNA, the CDR3 is TGTGCCAGCAGCTTAGGACAGACAGGGGGAGTAGATGGCTACACCTTC.

The table lists this clone with a few counts. The chain uses TRBV7-3 and TRBJ1-1; 8 bases line up with TRBD1. The germline V gene has CDR1 SGHTA and CDR2 FQGTGA. The trim removed 5 bases at V and 3 bases at J, leaving 5 bases unmatched. The CDR3 runs to 14 residues. The CDR3 sequence is CASSRIQGDTEAFF. The CDR3 nucleotides are TGTGCCAGCAGCCGAATACAGGGGGACACTGAAGCTTTCTTT.

V is TRBV19 and J is TRBJ2-1, with TRBD2 identical over 8 bases. The CDR3 has 15 residues. Germline V lookup: CDR1 LNHDA, CDR2 SQIVND (reference sequence). The V segment lost 4 bases and the J segment 6 bases; nucleotides outside the gene matches: 8. CDR3 coding DNA: TGTGCCAGTAGTACTTTCGGACGGGGGGGCAATGAGCAGTTCTTC. Its protein product is CASSTFGRGGNEQFF.

This clone has a single count. V is TRBV20-1 and J is TRBJ1-4, with D unresolved. The CDR3 has 11 amino acids. The germline CDR1 and CDR2 sequences are DFQATT and SNEGSKA (reference sequence). The germline V and J ends were trimmed by 3 bases and 8 bases, with 7 bases remaining between them. For the CDR3, the DNA is TGCAGTGCTAGGGTTCGGGAAAAACTGTTTTTT. Translated, it gives CSARVREKLFF.

The chain recombines TRBV10-3 with TRBJ1-1, with D tentatively TRBD1 (5 bases). Germline V lookup: CDR1 ENHRY, CDR2 SYGVKD. Between the trimmed V and J ends, which lost 11 bases and 4 bases, there was a span of 17 bases. The CDR3 loop spans 13 amino acids. DNA of the CDR3: TGTGCCTCCCTCGGCAGGGAAAGCACTGAAGCTTTCTTT. It encodes CASLGRESTEAFF.

V usage is TRBV30 and J usage is TRBJ2-2, with 7 bases matching TRBD2. This CDR3 has 14 residues. With 5 bases clipped from V and 5 bases from J, the junction kept 8 bases outside the gene matches. Germline lookup yields CDR1 GTSNPN and CDR2 SVGIG (reference sequence). The CDR3 bases are TGTGCCTGGGGGGCGGGACTACCAACCGGGGAGCTGTTTTTT. Translated, it gives CAWGAGLPTGELFF.